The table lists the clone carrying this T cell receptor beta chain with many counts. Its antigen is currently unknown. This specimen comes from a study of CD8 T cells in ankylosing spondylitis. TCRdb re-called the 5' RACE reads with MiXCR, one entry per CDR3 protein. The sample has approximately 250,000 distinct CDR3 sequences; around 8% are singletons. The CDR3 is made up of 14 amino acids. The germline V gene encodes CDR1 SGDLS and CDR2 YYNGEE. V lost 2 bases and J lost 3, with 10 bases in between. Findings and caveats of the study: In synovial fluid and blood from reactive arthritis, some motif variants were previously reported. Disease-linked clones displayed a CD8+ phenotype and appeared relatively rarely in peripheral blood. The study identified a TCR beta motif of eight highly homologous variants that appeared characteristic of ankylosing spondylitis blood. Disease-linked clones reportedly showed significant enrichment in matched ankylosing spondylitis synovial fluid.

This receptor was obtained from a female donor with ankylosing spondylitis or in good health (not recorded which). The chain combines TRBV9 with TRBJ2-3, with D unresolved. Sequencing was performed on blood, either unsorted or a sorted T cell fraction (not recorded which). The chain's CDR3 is CASSVDQVTDTQYF. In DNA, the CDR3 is TGTGCCAGCAGCGTCGACCAGGTGACAGATACGCAGTATTTT.